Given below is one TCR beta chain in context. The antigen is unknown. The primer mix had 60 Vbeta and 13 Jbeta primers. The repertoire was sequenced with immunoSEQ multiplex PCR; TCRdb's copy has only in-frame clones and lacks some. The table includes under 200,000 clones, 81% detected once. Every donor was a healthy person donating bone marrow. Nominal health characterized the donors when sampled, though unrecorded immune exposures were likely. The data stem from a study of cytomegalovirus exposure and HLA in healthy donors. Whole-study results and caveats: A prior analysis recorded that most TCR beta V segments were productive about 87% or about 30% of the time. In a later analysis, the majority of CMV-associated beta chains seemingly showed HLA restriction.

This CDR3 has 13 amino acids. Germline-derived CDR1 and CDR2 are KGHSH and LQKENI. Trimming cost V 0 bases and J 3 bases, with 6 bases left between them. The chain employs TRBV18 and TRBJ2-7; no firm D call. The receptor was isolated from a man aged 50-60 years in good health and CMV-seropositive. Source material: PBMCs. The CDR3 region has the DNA TGTGCCAGCTCACCACCGAGTCGCTACGAGCAGTACTTC. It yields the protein CASSPPSRYEQYF.